Listed here is a single TCR beta chain. The V gene's germline CDR1 is MGHRA and CDR2 YSYEKL. The V and J ends lost 1 base and 1 base, in that order; junction bases with no gene match: 6. This CDR3 contains 18 residues. TCRdb keeps only in-frame clones here, not all; method: immunoSEQ multiplex PCR. The table lists 15,000 to 25,000 clones, roughly nine tenths of them singletons. The sample is drawn from a study of T cell changes during pregnancy in multiple sclerosis. The clonotype comes from a female donor in good health, enrolled as a control in a pregnancy study. This chain uses TRBV4-1 with TRBJ2-3, with 12 positions matching TRBD1. This material consisted of CD8+ T cells from peripheral blood mononuclear cells, taken in the third trimester of pregnancy. The CDR3 spells CASSQVGDRGLGTDTQYF. Written as DNA, the CDR3 is TGCGCCAGCAGCCAAGTCGGGGACAGGGGGCTCGGCACAGATACGCAGTATTTT.